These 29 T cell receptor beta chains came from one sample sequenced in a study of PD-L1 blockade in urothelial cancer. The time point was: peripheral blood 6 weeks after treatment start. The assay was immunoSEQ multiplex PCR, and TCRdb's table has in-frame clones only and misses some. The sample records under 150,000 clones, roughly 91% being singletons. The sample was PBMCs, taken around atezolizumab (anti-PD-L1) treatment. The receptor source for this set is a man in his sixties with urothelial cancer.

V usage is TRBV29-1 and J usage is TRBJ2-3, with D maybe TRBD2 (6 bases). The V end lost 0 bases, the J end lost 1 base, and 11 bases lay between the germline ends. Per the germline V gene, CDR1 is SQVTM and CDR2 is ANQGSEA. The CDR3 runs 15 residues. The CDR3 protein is CSVEDLPGGTDTQYF. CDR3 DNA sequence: TGCAGCGTTGAAGATCTTCCGGGAGGCACAGATACGCAGTATTTT.

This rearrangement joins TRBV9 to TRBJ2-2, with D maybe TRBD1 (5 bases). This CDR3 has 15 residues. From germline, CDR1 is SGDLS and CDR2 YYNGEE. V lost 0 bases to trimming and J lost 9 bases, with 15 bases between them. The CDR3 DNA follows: TGTGCCAGCAGCGTAGCCCACACAGGACCTCGGGAGCTGTTTTTT. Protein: CASSVAHTGPRELFF.

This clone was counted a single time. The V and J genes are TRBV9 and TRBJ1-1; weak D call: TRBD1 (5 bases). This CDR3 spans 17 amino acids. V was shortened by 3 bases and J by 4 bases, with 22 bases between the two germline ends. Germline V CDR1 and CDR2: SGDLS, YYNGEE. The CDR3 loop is CASSEPTNTLGGTEAFF. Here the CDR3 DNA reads TGTGCCAGCAGCGAGCCCACCAACACGTTGGGGGGCACTGAAGCTTTCTTT.

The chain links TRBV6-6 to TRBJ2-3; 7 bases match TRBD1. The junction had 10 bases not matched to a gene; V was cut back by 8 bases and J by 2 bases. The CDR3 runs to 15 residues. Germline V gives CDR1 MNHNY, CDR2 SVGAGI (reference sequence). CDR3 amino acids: CASAFEGALTDTQYF. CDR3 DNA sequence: TGTGCCAGCGCGTTCGAGGGGGCCCTCACAGATACGCAGTATTTT.

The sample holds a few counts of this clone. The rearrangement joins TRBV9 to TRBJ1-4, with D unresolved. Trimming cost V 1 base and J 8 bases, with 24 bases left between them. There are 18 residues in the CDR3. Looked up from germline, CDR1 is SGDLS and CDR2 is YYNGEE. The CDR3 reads CASSVFSTGWEPEEKLFF. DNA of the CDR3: TGTGCCAGCAGCGTATTCTCTACGGGGTGGGAACCAGAGGAAAAACTGTTTTTT.

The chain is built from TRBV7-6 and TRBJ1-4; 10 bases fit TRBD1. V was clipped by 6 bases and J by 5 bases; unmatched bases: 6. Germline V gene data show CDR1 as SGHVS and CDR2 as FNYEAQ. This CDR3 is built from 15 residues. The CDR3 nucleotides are TGTGCCAGCAGACCACCGGGACAGGGGAATGAAAAACTGTTTTTT. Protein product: CASRPPGQGNEKLFF.

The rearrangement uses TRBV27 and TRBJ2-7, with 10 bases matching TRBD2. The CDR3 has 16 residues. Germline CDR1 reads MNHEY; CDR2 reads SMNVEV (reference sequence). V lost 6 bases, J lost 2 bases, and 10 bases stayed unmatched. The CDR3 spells CASRTPSGSATYEQYF. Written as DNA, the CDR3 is TGTGCCAGCAGGACACCTAGCGGGAGCGCGACCTACGAGCAGTACTTC.

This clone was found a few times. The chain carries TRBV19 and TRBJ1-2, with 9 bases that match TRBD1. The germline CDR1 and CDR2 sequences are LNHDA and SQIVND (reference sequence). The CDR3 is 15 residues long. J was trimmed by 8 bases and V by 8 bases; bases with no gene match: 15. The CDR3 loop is CASSLLDRQGGGYTF. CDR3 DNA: TGTGCCAGTTCACTCCTAGACCGACAGGGGGGCGGCTACACCTTC. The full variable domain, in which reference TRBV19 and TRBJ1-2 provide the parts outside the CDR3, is DGGITQSPKYLFRKEGQNVTLSCEQNLNHDAMYWYRQDPGQGLRLIYYSQIVNDFQKGDIAEGYSVSREKKESFPLTVTSAQKNPTAFYLCASSLLDRQGGGYTFGSGTRLTVV.

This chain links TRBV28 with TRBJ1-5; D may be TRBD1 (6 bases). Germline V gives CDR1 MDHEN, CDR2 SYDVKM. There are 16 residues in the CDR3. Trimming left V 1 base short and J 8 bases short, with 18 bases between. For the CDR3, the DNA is TGTGCCAGCAGTTTATATGGCAGGGGAGCCCTGGAGCCCCAGCATTTT. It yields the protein CASSLYGRGALEPQHF.

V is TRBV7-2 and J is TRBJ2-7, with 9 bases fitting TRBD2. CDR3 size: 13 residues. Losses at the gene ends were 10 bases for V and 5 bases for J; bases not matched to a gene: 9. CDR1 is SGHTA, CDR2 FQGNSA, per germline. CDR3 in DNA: TGTGCCAATACAAGGGCGGGAGGGGACGAGCAGTACTTC. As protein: CANTRAGGDEQYF.

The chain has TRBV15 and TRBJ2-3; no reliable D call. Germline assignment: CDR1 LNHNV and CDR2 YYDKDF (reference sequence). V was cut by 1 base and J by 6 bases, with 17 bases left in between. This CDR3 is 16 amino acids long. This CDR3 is CATSRGPRSLRDTQYF. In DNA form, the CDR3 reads TGTGCCACCAGCAGAGGCCCGCGCTCCCTGAGGGATACGCAGTATTTT.

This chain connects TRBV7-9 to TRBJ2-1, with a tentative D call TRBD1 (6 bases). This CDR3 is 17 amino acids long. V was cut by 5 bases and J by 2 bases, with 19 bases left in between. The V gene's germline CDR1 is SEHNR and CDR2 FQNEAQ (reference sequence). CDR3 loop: CASSPGTTTHPYNEQFF. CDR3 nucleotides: TGTGCCAGCAGCCCGGGGACAACTACCCACCCCTACAATGAGCAGTTCTTC.

The CDR3 loop is CASSLTSTSEQYF. CDR3 DNA sequence: TGTGCCAGCAGCTTAACGTCGACATCCGAGCAGTACTTC. The V gene is TRBV7-3, the J gene TRBJ2-7; D is unclear. Germline V gives CDR1 SGHTA, CDR2 FQGTGA. CDR3 length equals 13 residues. Trimming cost V 0 bases and J 6 bases, with 9 bases left between them.

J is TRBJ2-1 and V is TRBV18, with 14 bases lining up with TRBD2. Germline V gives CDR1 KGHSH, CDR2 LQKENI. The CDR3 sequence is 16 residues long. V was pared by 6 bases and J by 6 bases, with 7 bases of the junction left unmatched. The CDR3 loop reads CASSGGLAGVANEQFF. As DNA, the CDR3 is TGTGCCAGCTCGGGGGGACTAGCGGGAGTGGCCAATGAGCAGTTCTTC. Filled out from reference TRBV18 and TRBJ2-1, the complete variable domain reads NAGVMQNPRHLVRRRGQEARLRCSPMKGHSHVYWYRQLPEEGLKFMVYLQKENIIDESGMPKERFSAEFPKEGPSILRIQQVVRGDSAAYFCASSGGLAGVANEQFFGPGTRLTVL.

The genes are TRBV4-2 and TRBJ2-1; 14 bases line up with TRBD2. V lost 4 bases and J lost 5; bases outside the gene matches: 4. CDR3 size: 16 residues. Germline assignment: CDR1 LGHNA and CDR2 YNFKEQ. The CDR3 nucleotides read TGTGCCAGCAGCCCACCGGGACTAGCGGGGGACAATGAGCAGTTCTTC. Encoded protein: CASSPPGLAGDNEQFF.

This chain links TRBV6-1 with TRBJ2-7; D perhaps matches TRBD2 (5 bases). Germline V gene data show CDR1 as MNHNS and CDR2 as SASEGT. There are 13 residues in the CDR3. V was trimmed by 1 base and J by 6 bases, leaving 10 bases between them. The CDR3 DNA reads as TGTGCCAGCAGTGAAGGTGAGGGAACCGAGCAGTACTTC. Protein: CASSEGEGTEQYF.

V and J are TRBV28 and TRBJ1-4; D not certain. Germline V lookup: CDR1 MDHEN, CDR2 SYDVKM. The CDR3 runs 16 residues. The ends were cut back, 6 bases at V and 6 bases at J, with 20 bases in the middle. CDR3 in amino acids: CASSHRPGGPDEKLFF. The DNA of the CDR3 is TGTGCCAGCAGCCACCGACCGGGAGGGCCTGATGAAAAACTGTTTTTT. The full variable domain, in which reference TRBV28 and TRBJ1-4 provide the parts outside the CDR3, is DVKVTQSSRYLVKRTGEKVFLECVQDMDHENMFWYRQDPGLGLRLIYFSYDVKMKEKGDIPEGYSVSREKKERFSLILESASTNQTSMYLCASSHRPGGPDEKLFFGSGTQLSVL.

CDR3 amino acids: CASSDTRGLGNTIYF. The CDR3 coding sequence is TGTGCCAGCAGTGATACCCGAGGGTTAGGAAACACCATATATTTT. The chain employs TRBV6-1 and TRBJ1-3; no definite D call. Germline assignment: CDR1 MNHNS and CDR2 SASEGT. The CDR3 runs 15 residues. V lost 3 bases and J lost 4, with 13 bases in between.

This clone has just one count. The CDR3 DNA reads as TGTGCCAGCAGCGTAGTTGGGACAGGGGTCGGCTACACCTTC. Its protein is CASSVVGTGVGYTF. The chain couples TRBV9 to TRBJ1-2; TRBD1 matches 10 bases. After removal of 0 bases from V and 8 bases from J, the junction contained 4 bases not matched to a gene. This CDR3 contains 14 residues. CDR1 SGDLS and CDR2 YYNGEE come from the germline V gene.

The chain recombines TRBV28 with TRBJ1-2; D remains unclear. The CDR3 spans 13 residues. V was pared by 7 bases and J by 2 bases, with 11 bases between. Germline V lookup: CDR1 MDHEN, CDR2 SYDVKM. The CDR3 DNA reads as TGTGCCAGCACCGCCCGGGAGAACTATGGCTACACCTTC. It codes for CASTARENYGYTF.

CDR3 nucleotides: TGTGCCAGCAGCTTAGGGGGCGGGACAGGGATTTTCGGCGAGCAGTACTTC. It specifies CASSLGGGTGIFGEQYF. The chain employs TRBV7-6 and TRBJ2-7, with 9 bases fitting TRBD1. This CDR3 has 17 residues. CDR1 and CDR2 (germline): SGHVS, FNYEAQ. V lost 1 base and J lost 6; bases outside the gene matches: 13. The whole variable domain, remainder taken from reference TRBV7-6 and TRBJ2-7, is GAGVSQSPRYKVTKRGQDVALRCDPISGHVSLYWYRQALGQGPEFLTYFNYEAQQDKSGLPNDRFSAERPEGSISTLTIQRTEQRDSAMYRCASSLGGGTGIFGEQYFGPGTRLTVT.

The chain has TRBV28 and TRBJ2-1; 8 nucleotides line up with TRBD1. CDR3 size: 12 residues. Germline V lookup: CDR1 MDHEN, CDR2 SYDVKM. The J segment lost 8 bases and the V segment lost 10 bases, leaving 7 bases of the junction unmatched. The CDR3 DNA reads TGTGCCACCACGACAGGGGATCATGAGCAGTTCTTC. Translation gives CATTTGDHEQFF.

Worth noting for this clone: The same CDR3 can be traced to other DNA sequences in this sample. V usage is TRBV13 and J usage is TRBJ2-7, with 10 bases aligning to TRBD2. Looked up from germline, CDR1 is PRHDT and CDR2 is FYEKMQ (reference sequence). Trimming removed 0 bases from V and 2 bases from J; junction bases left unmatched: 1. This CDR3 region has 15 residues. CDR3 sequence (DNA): TGTGCCAGCAGCTTAGGACTAGCGGGGACCTACGAGCAGTACTTC. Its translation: CASSLGLAGTYEQYF.

CDR3 residues: CASSLGTSGGSSYNEQFF. CDR3 bases: TGTGCCAGCAGCTTAGGGACTAGCGGGGGGAGCTCCTACAATGAGCAGTTCTTC. The chain carries TRBV7-6 and TRBJ2-1; 14 bases match TRBD2. CDR1 is SGHVS, CDR2 FNYEAQ, per germline. The junction had 2 bases not matched to a gene; V was cut back by 1 base and J by 0 bases. The CDR3 runs 18 residues.

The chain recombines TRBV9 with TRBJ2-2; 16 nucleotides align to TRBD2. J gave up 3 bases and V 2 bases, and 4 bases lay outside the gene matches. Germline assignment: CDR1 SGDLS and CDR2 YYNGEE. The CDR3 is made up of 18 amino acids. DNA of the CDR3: TGTGCCAGCAGCGTGGGGACTAGCGGGAGGGCTTACACCGGGGAGCTGTTTTTT. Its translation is CASSVGTSGRAYTGELFF.

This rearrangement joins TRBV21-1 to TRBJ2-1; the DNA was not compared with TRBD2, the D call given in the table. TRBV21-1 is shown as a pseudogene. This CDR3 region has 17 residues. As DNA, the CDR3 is TGTGCCAGCAGCACCCATCACGGGGGGAGCTCCTACAATGAGCAGTTCTTC. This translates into CASSTHHGGSSYNEQFF.

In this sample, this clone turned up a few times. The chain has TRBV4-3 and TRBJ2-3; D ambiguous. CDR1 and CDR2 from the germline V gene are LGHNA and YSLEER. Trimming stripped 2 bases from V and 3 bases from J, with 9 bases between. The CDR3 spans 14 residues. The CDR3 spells CASSQSVQTDTQYF. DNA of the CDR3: TGCGCCAGCAGCCAATCCGTTCAGACAGATACGCAGTATTTT.

The CDR3 spells CASSSDRGLVEQYF. In DNA form, the CDR3 reads TGTGCCAGCAGTTCAGACAGGGGGCTGGTCGAGCAGTACTTC. V usage is TRBV6-5 and J usage is TRBJ2-7, with TRBD1 identical over 10 bases. Germline values: CDR1 MNHEY, CDR2 SVGAGI. The CDR3 is made up of 14 amino acids. Unmatched junction bases numbered 6, after V lost 4 bases and J lost 6 bases.

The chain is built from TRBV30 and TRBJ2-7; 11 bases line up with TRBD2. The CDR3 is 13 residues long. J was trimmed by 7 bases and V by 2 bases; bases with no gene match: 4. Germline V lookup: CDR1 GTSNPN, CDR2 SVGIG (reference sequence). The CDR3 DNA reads TGTGCCTGGAGTTTCTTAGCGGGAGGGGAGCAGTACTTC. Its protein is CAWSFLAGGEQYF.